These 21 T cell receptor beta chains share one sample of origin, sequenced in a study of T cells in narcolepsy (dated by TCRdb to about 2018). The library was prepared using the immunoSEQ multiplex PCR assay. Imported from immuneACCESS, the table was reduced by TCRdb to in-frame sequences with V and J called. These copies leave out some clones; in studies compared against another copy, an unresolved V gene accounts for under half, and the cause of the remainder is not known. For this sample the table gives about 13,000 clones, of which approximately 91% were detected only once. The top ten constitute 1.5% to 2% of the sample. Material for sequencing was CD45RA- memory CD4+ T cells from PBMCs. The label giving this sample's cell subset or site can be read as: memory T cells sorted ex vivo from peripheral blood. Receptors were obtained from a human donor with narcolepsy.

This rearrangement joins TRBV28 to TRBJ1-4; TRBD1 aligns across 8 bases. The CDR3 consists of 14 residues. The germline V gene has CDR1 MDHEN and CDR2 SYDVKM. J was trimmed by 8 bases and V by 5 bases; bases with no gene match: 7. The CDR3, as DNA: TGTGCCAGCAGTCAGACAGGGGTTTGGGAAAAACTGTTTTTT. Translated, it gives CASSQTGVWEKLFF.

The chain links TRBV5-1 to TRBJ2-1; 9 nucleotides match TRBD1. The CDR3 length is 15 residues. The junction had 10 bases not matched to a gene; V was cut back by 2 bases and J by 10 bases. CDR1 is SGHRS and CDR2 is YFSETQ in the germline V gene. The CDR3 spells CASSLTTGTGNEQFF. The CDR3 coding sequence is TGCGCCAGCAGCTTAACAACCGGGACAGGGAACGAGCAGTTCTTC.

This chain connects TRBV2 to TRBJ2-2; TRBD1 aligns across 9 bases. The CDR3 loop spans 15 amino acids. V shed 8 bases and J 7 bases; nucleotides not matched to a gene: 11. Germline-derived CDR1 and CDR2 are SNHLY and FYNNEI. DNA for the CDR3: TGTGCCAGCGGGCGCACAGGGGGCGCGGTCGGGGAGCTGTTTTTT. It encodes CASGRTGGAVGELFF. Variable domain in full (rest from reference TRBV2 and TRBJ2-2): EPEVTQTPSHQVTQMGQEVILRCVPISNHLYFYWYRQILGQKVEFLVSFYNNEISEKSEIFDDQFSVERPDGSNFTLKIRSTKLEDSAMYFCASGRTGGAVGELFFGEGSRLTVL.

V gene TRBV27 combines with J gene TRBJ2-2, with 8 positions matching TRBD2. V trimming: 6 bases; J trimming: 0 bases; junction bases outside the gene matches: 12. The CDR3 length is 18 residues. The germline V gene encodes CDR1 MNHEY and CDR2 SMNVEV (reference sequence). The CDR3 sequence: CASSRGGRGGTNTGELFF. CDR3 sequence (DNA): TGTGCCAGCAGCCGGGGGGGGCGGGGAGGGACGAACACCGGGGAGCTGTTTTTT.

CDR3 sequence reads: CASSQEAGRELFF. The CDR3 bases are TGTGCCAGCAGCCAAGAGGCCGGGAGAGAGCTGTTTTTT. V gene TRBV7-8 combines with J gene TRBJ2-2, with D tentatively TRBD2 (6 bases). The CDR3 consists of 13 residues. Between the trimmed V and J ends, which lost 5 bases and 11 bases, there was a span of 15 bases. Looked up from germline, CDR1 is SGHVS and CDR2 is FQNEAQ.

The chain joins TRBV6-5 to TRBJ1-5; a possible D gene is TRBD1 (5 bases). CDR1 is MNHEY, CDR2 SVGAGI, per germline. Deletions cut 3 bases from V and 6 bases from J, with 15 bases between. The CDR3 is made up of 15 amino acids. The CDR3 DNA is TGTGCCAGCAGTTATACGGGGAGGGGCGGTCAGCCCCAGCATTTT. Amino acids: CASSYTGRGGQPQHF.

This clone was seen only once. V is TRBV18 and J is TRBJ1-2; 7 nucleotides match TRBD1. The germline V gene encodes CDR1 KGHSH and CDR2 LQKENI. CDR3 length equals 15 residues. V lost 2 bases to trimming and J lost 5 bases; unmatched junction nucleotides: 8. The CDR3 reads CASSPSSGQEYGYTF. The CDR3 nucleotides read TGTGCCAGCTCACCAAGCTCCGGACAGGAGTATGGCTACACCTTC.

The chain employs TRBV25-1 and TRBJ1-3; 7 nucleotides match TRBD1. Trimming cost V 1 base and J 1 base; bases outside gene matches: 4. Germline V gives CDR1 MGHDK, CDR2 SYGVNS. CDR3 length: 16 residues. The CDR3 coding sequence is TGTGCCAGCAGTGAATGGACAGGCCGTTCTGGAAACACCATATATTTT. Residues: CASSEWTGRSGNTIYF.

The gene calls are TRBV19 and TRBJ2-5; 7 positions match TRBD2. The DNA end lines up better with TRBJ2-7; the J call may be wrong. CDR3 size: 13 residues. Per germline, CDR1 LNHDA and CDR2 SQIVND (reference sequence). CDR3 nucleotide sequence: TGTGCCAGTAGTCGGGGGGTGGCGTACGAGCAGTACTTC. Its translation is CASSRGVAYEQYF.

This chain joins TRBV7-6 and TRBJ2-1; 12 positions agree with TRBD2. Germline V lookup: CDR1 SGHVS, CDR2 FNYEAQ. The J segment lost 5 bases and the V segment lost 0 bases, leaving 8 bases of the junction unmatched. This CDR3 is built from 18 residues. The CDR3 DNA is TGTGCCAGCAGCTTAGCCCCGACTAGCGGGAGAGGGGACAATGAGCAGTTCTTC. Residues: CASSLAPTSGRGDNEQFF. Complete variable domain (other parts from reference TRBV7-6 and TRBJ2-1): GAGVSQSPRYKVTKRGQDVALRCDPISGHVSLYWYRQALGQGPEFLTYFNYEAQQDKSGLPNDRFSAERPEGSISTLTIQRTEQRDSAMYRCASSLAPTSGRGDNEQFFGPGTRLTVL.

The gene calls are TRBV6-4 and TRBJ2-1; 9 nucleotides align to TRBD2. Germline-derived CDR1 and CDR2 are MRHNA and SNTAGT. CDR3 length: 12 residues. The V segment lost 6 bases and the J segment 12 bases; nucleotides outside the gene matches: 6. CDR3 DNA sequence: TGTGCCAGCAGCGACCTAGCGGGACGGCAGTTCTTC. Translating gives CASSDLAGRQFF.

This clone was observed a handful of times. The chain joins TRBV18 to TRBJ1-4; D might be TRBD1 (6 bases). This CDR3 is built from 15 residues. Trimming left V 5 bases short and J 7 bases short, with 17 bases between. Per the germline V gene, CDR1 is KGHSH and CDR2 is LQKENI. DNA for the CDR3: TGTGCCAGCTCAGTACAGGGTTTTTCGGTTGAAAAACTGTTTTTT. Translating gives CASSVQGFSVEKLFF.

The chain carries TRBV2 and TRBJ2-5, with TRBD1 identical over 9 bases. Germline-derived CDR1 and CDR2 are SNHLY and FYNNEI. There are 14 residues in the CDR3. V was pared by 10 bases and J by 3 bases, with 9 bases of the junction left unmatched. CDR3 in amino acids: CANRGRTGEETQYF. CDR3 nucleotides: TGTGCCAACCGGGGGAGGACAGGGGAAGAGACCCAGTACTTC.

A remark on this clone: Other nucleotide sequences from this sample produce the same CDR3. The chain has TRBV6-1 and TRBJ2-1, with D possibly matching TRBD2 (6 bases). CDR3 length: 16 amino acids. V lost 2 bases and J lost 1, with 12 bases in between. Germline V gene sequence: CDR1 MNHNS, CDR2 SASEGT. The CDR3 protein is CASSELGGTSYNEQFF. The CDR3 DNA sequence: TGTGCCAGCAGTGAACTAGGCGGGACTTCCTACAATGAGCAGTTCTTC.

This chain links TRBV6-6 with TRBJ1-3; unclear D gene. Germline V gives CDR1 MNHNY, CDR2 SVGAGI (reference sequence). Between the trimmed V and J ends, which lost 7 bases and 0 bases, there was a span of 13 bases. CDR3 length equals 15 residues. DNA for the CDR3: TGTGCCAGCACCGAGTTCGGGGTCTCTGGAAACACCATATATTTT. The encoded protein is CASTEFGVSGNTIYF.

The chain is built from TRBV7-2 and TRBJ2-7; 8 bases are a match to TRBD2. Looked up from germline, CDR1 is SGHTA and CDR2 is FQGNSA. The ends lost 0 bases at V and 2 bases at J; junction bases unmatched: 6. The CDR3 is 16 amino acids. The CDR3 region is CASSLAVGGRTYEQYF. CDR3 nucleotide sequence: TGTGCCAGCAGCTTAGCGGTAGGCGGGAGGACCTACGAGCAGTACTTC. The full variable domain, completed using reference TRBV7-2 and TRBJ2-7, is GAGVSQSPSNKVTEKGKDVELRCDPISGHTALYWYRQSLGQGLEFLIYFQGNSAPDKSGLPSDRFSAERTGGSVSTLTIQRTQQEDSAVYLCASSLAVGGRTYEQYFGPGTRLTVT.

V usage is TRBV18 and J usage is TRBJ1-2; 7 bases map to TRBD1. Per germline, CDR1 KGHSH and CDR2 LQKENI. The trim removed 2 bases at V and 5 bases at J, leaving 5 bases unmatched. The CDR3 has 14 residues. The CDR3: CASSPSGQAYGYTF. The CDR3 coding sequence is TGTGCCAGCTCACCATCCGGACAGGCGTATGGCTACACCTTC.

The chain couples TRBV5-4 to TRBJ2-1; 9 bases map to TRBD2. The V segment lost 5 bases and the J segment 10 bases; nucleotides outside the gene matches: 16. The V gene's germline CDR1 is SGHNT and CDR2 YYREEE (reference sequence). This CDR3 is 16 amino acids long. DNA of the CDR3: TGTGCCAGCAGATCTGAGGGCGGGAGGGCCCCCCAGGAGCAGTTCTTC. This gives the protein CASRSEGGRAPQEQFF.

The V gene is TRBV6-1, the J gene TRBJ1-2; no clear D. The CDR3 has 13 amino acids. Germline-derived CDR1 and CDR2 are MNHNS and SASEGT. The V end lost 4 bases, the J end lost 7 bases, and 13 bases lay between the germline ends. The CDR3 sequence: CASSVPLAGGYTF. Written as DNA, the CDR3 is TGTGCCAGCAGTGTACCCTTAGCGGGTGGCTACACCTTC.

The chain combines TRBV27 with TRBJ2-7; 11 nucleotides align to TRBD2. The CDR3 has 16 residues. Trimming at V came to 6 bases and at J to 3 bases, leaving 10 bases not matched to a gene. Germline lookup yields CDR1 MNHEY and CDR2 SMNVEV (reference sequence). This chain's CDR3 is CASSTGTSGALYEQYF. The CDR3 nucleotides are TGTGCCAGCAGCACCGGGACTAGCGGCGCTCTCTACGAGCAGTACTTC.

V usage is TRBV28 and J usage is TRBJ1-1, with 7 bases that match TRBD1. The J segment lost 8 bases and the V segment lost 6 bases, leaving 9 bases of the junction unmatched. This CDR3 contains 13 residues. Germline V CDR1 and CDR2: MDHEN, SYDVKM. The CDR3 DNA reads as TGTGCCAGCAGACCCGGACAGGAGAGAGAAGCTTTCTTT. It specifies CASRPGQEREAFF.